A single sample is the source of the 16 T cell receptor beta chains below, sequenced in a study of blood T cell repertoires in COVID-19. Only in-frame clones appear in the TCRdb table, and some are missing; sequencing was by immunoSEQ multiplex PCR. The sample comprises approximately 150,000 clones, roughly 84% of which are singletons, and around 18% rests with the top ten. Sequencing used PBMCs or T cells enriched from blood (not recorded which). These receptors came from a man between 60 and 70 years old who had recovered from COVID-19.

The chain links TRBV7-8 to TRBJ1-2; 7 bases fit TRBD1. This CDR3 comprises 15 residues. The V and J ends lost 1 base and 4 bases, in that order; junction bases with no gene match: 6. The germline gives CDR1 SGHVS, CDR2 FQNEAQ. CDR3 nucleotides: TGTGCCAGCAGCTTAGGTCGACAGGGCGGCTATGGCTACACCTTC. This translates into CASSLGRQGGYGYTF.

J is TRBJ1-1 and V is TRBV6-2 or TRBV6-3; tentative D call: TRBD1 (5 bases). Germline V CDR1 and CDR2: MNHEY, SVGEGT. This CDR3 is 15 amino acids long. Deletions cut 5 bases from V and 1 base from J, with 14 bases between. The chain's CDR3 is CASSRPGLKNTEAFF. CDR3 nucleotide sequence: TGTGCCAGCAGTCGGCCGGGACTGAAGAACACTGAAGCTTTCTTT.

The sample holds many counts of this clone. In nucleotides, the CDR3 is TGTGCCAGCAGTTACATAGCGGGAGTGGGCGAGCAGTACTTC. Translated: CASSYIAGVGEQYF. The genes are TRBV6-6 and TRBJ2-7, with 9 nucleotides matching TRBD2. From germline, CDR1 is MNHNY and CDR2 SVGAGI (reference sequence). The CDR3 extends over 14 amino acids. Trimming removed 2 bases from V and 6 bases from J; junction bases left unmatched: 5.

This clone was seen a handful of times. The chain employs TRBV28 and TRBJ2-1; maybe TRBD1 (5 bases). CDR1 MDHEN and CDR2 SYDVKM come from the germline V gene. The length of the CDR3 is 13 residues. V was trimmed by 6 bases and J by 5 bases, leaving 11 bases between them. As DNA, the CDR3 is TGTGCCAGCAGAGACCAGGGTAACAATGAGCAGTTCTTC. Protein: CASRDQGNNEQFF. Supplemented by reference TRBV28 and TRBJ2-1, the full variable domain reads DVKVTQSSRYLVKRTGEKVFLECVQDMDHENMFWYRQDPGLGLRLIYFSYDVKMKEKGDIPEGYSVSREKKERFSLILESASTNQTSMYLCASRDQGNNEQFFGPGTRLTVL.

DNA for the CDR3: TGTGCCAGTAGTATAGTACAGGCGAACAATCAGCCCCAGCATTTT. Amino acids: CASSIVQANNQPQHF. The rearrangement uses TRBV19 and TRBJ1-5; D might be TRBD1 (5 bases). Germline V gene data show CDR1 as LNHDA and CDR2 as SQIVND (reference sequence). This CDR3 has 15 amino acids. The V end lost 1 base, the J end lost 3 bases, and 10 bases lay between the germline ends.

The V and J genes are TRBV19 and TRBJ2-1, with 13 bases matching TRBD2. Germline assignment: CDR1 LNHDA and CDR2 SQIVND (reference sequence). CDR3 length: 18 residues. V lost 6 bases, J lost 2 bases, and 10 bases stayed unmatched. The CDR3 region has the DNA TGTGCCAGTAGATTGGGGACTAGCGGGGTAGGACCCTACAATGAGCAGTTCTTC. Protein product: CASRLGTSGVGPYNEQFF.

The genes are TRBV5-6 and TRBJ1-6; 8 bases line up with TRBD1. The CDR3 runs to 16 residues. V dropped 4 bases and J dropped 0; count of bases not matched to a gene: 3. From germline, CDR1 is SGHDT and CDR2 YYEEEE. CDR3 residues: CASSQGASSYNSPLHF. The CDR3 bases are TGTGCCAGCAGCCAGGGGGCCAGCTCCTATAATTCACCCCTCCACTTT. Complete variable domain (other parts from reference TRBV5-6 and TRBJ1-6): DAGVTQSPTHLIKTRGQQVTLRCSPKSGHDTVSWYQQALGQGPQFIFQYYEEEERQRGNFPDRFSGHQFPNYSSELNVNALLLGDSALYLCASSQGASSYNSPLHFGNGTRLTVT.

Regarding this clone: Additional DNA sequences in this sample encode the identical CDR3. The chain couples TRBV6-5 to TRBJ1-3; D gene ambiguous. Trimming removed 0 bases from V and 0 bases from J, with 9 bases in between. Germline V gene lookup returns CDR1 MNHEY and CDR2 SVGAGI. The CDR3 runs to 16 residues. The DNA of the CDR3 is TGTGCCAGCAGTTACTCACGGGGAAGCTCTGGAAACACCATATATTTT. Its protein is CASSYSRGSSGNTIYF.

This clone was seen once. The chain is built from TRBV9 and TRBJ1-2; 7 bases fit TRBD1. The CDR3 extends over 17 amino acids. The V gene's germline CDR1 is SGDLS and CDR2 YYNGEE. J gave up 3 bases and V 3 bases, and 14 bases lay outside the gene matches. The chain's CDR3 is CASSGGTGQPPHYGYTF. In DNA, the CDR3 is TGTGCCAGCAGCGGCGGTACGGGACAGCCTCCCCACTATGGCTACACCTTC.

The sample holds one count of this clone. The chain uses TRBV6-5 and TRBJ1-5; a possible D gene is TRBD1 (5 bases). V shed 2 bases and J shed 3 bases, with 11 bases lying between them. Germline-derived CDR1 and CDR2 are MNHEY and SVGAGI. The CDR3 contains 15 residues. The CDR3, as DNA: TGTGCCAGCAGTTACAACGGCAGGGCCAATCAGCCCCAGCATTTT. It translates to CASSYNGRANQPQHF.

The gene calls are TRBV29-1 and TRBJ2-5; TRBD2 matches at 10 bases. This CDR3 has 13 amino acids. Per germline, CDR1 SQVTM and CDR2 ANQGSEA. The V and J ends lost 6 bases and 5 bases, in that order; junction bases with no gene match: 6. This CDR3 is CSVSGGADETQYF. The CDR3 region has the DNA TGCAGCGTGAGCGGGGGGGCCGATGAGACCCAGTACTTC.

The V gene is TRBV29-1, the J gene TRBJ2-6; possible D gene TRBD2, 5 bases. Per the germline V gene, CDR1 is SQVTM and CDR2 is ANQGSEA. Trimming took off 5 bases at V and 0 bases at J, with 14 bases between the two ends. The CDR3 has 16 residues. The CDR3 nucleotides read TGCAGCGTTCGCGGGCAGGCTGACTCTGGGGCCAACGTCCTGACTTTC. It is translated as CSVRGQADSGANVLTF.

The chain couples TRBV5-5 to TRBJ2-2; TRBD2 is a possible D gene (5 bases). The germline V gene has CDR1 SGHKS and CDR2 YYEKEE (reference sequence). The CDR3 has 13 amino acids. V was trimmed by 2 bases and J by 7 bases, leaving 9 bases between them. The CDR3 loop reads CASSFQRVGELFF. The CDR3 DNA sequence: TGTGCCAGCAGCTTTCAGAGGGTCGGGGAGCTGTTTTTT. The whole variable domain, remainder taken from reference TRBV5-5 and TRBJ2-2, is DAGVTQSPTHLIKTRGQQVTLRCSPISGHKSVSWYQQVLGQGPQFIFQYYEKEERGRGNFPDRFSARQFPNYSSELNVNALLLGDSALYLCASSFQRVGELFFGEGSRLTVL.

This chain connects TRBV6-5 to TRBJ2-7, with a weak D call TRBD2 (5 bases). The CDR3 runs to 13 residues. V shed 7 bases and J shed 3 bases, with 13 bases lying between them. Per the germline V gene, CDR1 is MNHEY and CDR2 is SVGAGI. The CDR3, as DNA: TGTGCCAGCAAGACGGGGTACTACTACGAGCAGTACTTC. This gives the protein CASKTGYYYEQYF.

V is TRBV6-5 and J is TRBJ1-5; no reliable D call. CDR1 MNHEY and CDR2 SVGAGI come from the germline V gene. The germline V and J ends were trimmed by 0 bases and 3 bases, with 6 bases remaining between them. CDR3 size: 14 residues. The DNA for the CDR3 is TGTGCCAGCAGTTACTCGGGAGTCAATCAGCCCCAGCATTTT. Its protein is CASSYSGVNQPQHF.

This chain connects TRBV1 to TRBJ2-5; whether TRBD2, the table's D call, matches the DNA was not checked. TRBV1 constitutes a pseudogene. The CDR3 spans 16 residues. CDR3 protein: CTSSQDFRGAQETQYF. The CDR3 region has the DNA TGCACCAGCAGCCAAGATTTCCGGGGGGCTCAAGAGACCCAGTACTTC.